Below are 20 T cell receptor beta chains sequenced from a single sample in a study of vaccination and CD4 T cells after COVID-19. What these receptors recognize is not known. The treatment is: roughly 10-day PBMC culture with coronavirus spike peptide pools or control peptides (ViraFEST assay). The study sequenced cultured CD4+ T cell DNA using the Oncomine TCR Beta short-read assay. TCRdb used MiXCR to reprocess the PCR reads, holding one entry per CDR3 protein. Here the sample spans roughly 16,000 distinct CDR3 sequences, 52% being singletons. Sequences were obtained from CD4+ T cells from blood, cultured in vitro. Source of these receptors: a human donor who had recovered from COVID-19.

The chain has TRBV19 and TRBJ1-5; D perhaps matches TRBD1 (6 bases). CDR3 length: 12 amino acids. Germline loops: CDR1 LNHDA, CDR2 SQIVND (reference sequence). V was trimmed by 7 bases and J by 6 bases, leaving 10 bases between them. Written as DNA, the CDR3 is TGTGCCAGTAACCGCAGGGGTCAGCCCCAGCATTTT. Translation gives CASNRRGQPQHF.

In nucleotides, the CDR3 is TGCAGTGCTGGGCCGGGGGTTAGCAATCAGCCCCAGCATTTT. Its protein product is CSAGPGVSNQPQHF. The gene calls are TRBV20-1 and TRBJ1-5, with a tentative D call TRBD1 (5 bases). Germline CDR1 reads DFQATT; CDR2 reads SNEGSKA (reference sequence). Between the trimmed V and J ends, which lost 5 bases and 0 bases, there was a span of 11 bases. The CDR3 runs 14 residues.

This chain connects TRBV7-9 to TRBJ1-2; D gene ambiguous. The ends were cut back, 4 bases at V and 8 bases at J, with 11 bases in the middle. Germline assignment: CDR1 SEHNR and CDR2 FQNEAQ (reference sequence). The CDR3 is 12 amino acids. In DNA, the CDR3 is TGTGCCAGCAGCTCTTCGGAGAAAGGCTACACCTTC. It encodes CASSSSEKGYTF.

The rearrangement uses TRBV7-8 and TRBJ1-1; perhaps TRBD1 as D (5 bases). Germline values: CDR1 SGHVS, CDR2 FQNEAQ. Trimming pared 2 bases from V and 7 bases from J, leaving 17 bases between. This CDR3 spans 15 amino acids. For the CDR3, the DNA is TGTGCCAGCAGCTTAATGGCTCTGGAAACAGGTGAAGCTTTCTTT. Its protein is CASSLMALETGEAFF.

This clonotype was counted only a few times. CDR3 region: CASSIDRGSYEQYF. In DNA form, the CDR3 reads TGTGCCAGCAGCATAGACAGGGGGTCGTACGAGCAGTACTTC. The chain joins TRBV7-2 to TRBJ2-7, with 9 bases aligning to TRBD1. This CDR3 spans 14 amino acids. V lost 5 bases and J lost 4; bases outside the gene matches: 6. Germline V lookup: CDR1 SGHTA, CDR2 FQGNSA.

The chain combines TRBV2 with TRBJ1-1; D is unresolved. The ends were cut back, 7 bases at V and 3 bases at J, with 12 bases in the middle. This CDR3 region has 13 residues. The V gene's germline CDR1 is SNHLY and CDR2 FYNNEI. The CDR3: CASMLEGYTEAFF. The DNA of the CDR3 is TGTGCCAGCATGTTAGAGGGATACACTGAAGCTTTCTTT.

The chain is built from TRBV6-1 and TRBJ2-2, with 8 nucleotides matching TRBD1. CDR1 is MNHNS, CDR2 SASEGT, per germline. This CDR3 is built from 15 residues. The V segment lost 7 bases and the J segment 1 base; nucleotides outside the gene matches: 5. The CDR3, as DNA: TGTGCCAGCACCAGGACAGGGCAGAACACCGGGGAGCTGTTTTTT. It translates to CASTRTGQNTGELFF.

The V gene is TRBV4-1, the J gene TRBJ2-3; D possibly matches TRBD1 or TRBD2 (5 bases each). The V gene lost 5 bases and the J gene lost 0 bases, with 12 bases spanning the gap. The CDR3 is 15 residues long. Germline V gene data show CDR1 as MGHRA and CDR2 as YSYEKL. Written as DNA, the CDR3 is TGCGCCAGCAGCACTCCCGGGACCAGCACAGATACGCAGTATTTT. It is translated as CASSTPGTSTDTQYF.

The rearrangement joins TRBV7-2 to TRBJ2-3; the D is unclear. Germline V gene data show CDR1 as SGHTA and CDR2 as FQGNSA. The CDR3 runs to 16 residues. Trimming took off 2 bases at V and 0 bases at J, with 12 bases between the two ends. The CDR3 loop is CASSLNPLPSTDTQYF. CDR3 coding DNA: TGTGCCAGCAGCTTAAACCCACTCCCTAGCACAGATACGCAGTATTTT.

With respect to this clonotype: At one end, the junction sequence differs from germline, possibly due to a read error. This chain uses TRBV27 with TRBJ1-6; D is unclear. Per germline, CDR1 MNHEY and CDR2 SMNVEV (reference sequence). The CDR3 is 14 amino acids. The CDR3 sequence is CASRQTFSNSPPHF. Written as DNA, the CDR3 is TGTGCCAGCAGGCAGACATTCTCTAATTCACCCCCCCACTTT.

The V and J genes are TRBV18 and TRBJ2-5; weak D call: TRBD1 (6 bases). Between the trimmed V and J ends, which lost 1 base and 2 bases, there was a span of 8 bases. The germline gives CDR1 KGHSH, CDR2 LQKENI. The CDR3 has 14 amino acids. Here the CDR3 reads CASSPRGQQETQYF. Written as DNA, the CDR3 is TGTGCCAGCTCACCACGAGGACAGCAAGAGACCCAGTACTTC.

This chain joins TRBV5-4 and TRBJ1-2; TRBD1 is a possible D gene (5 bases). The CDR3 covers 14 residues. Germline values: CDR1 SGHNT, CDR2 YYREEE (reference sequence). The V end was cut by 2 bases, the J end by 6 bases, with 14 bases between. Written as DNA, the CDR3 is TGTGCCAGCAGCTTTAGTGGGGGAATAGATGGCTACACCTTC. The encoded protein is CASSFSGGIDGYTF.

This clonotype was seen a handful of times. The chain has TRBV6-1 and TRBJ2-7; 7 nucleotides match TRBD1. Germline CDR1 MNHNS, CDR2 SASEGT. V was clipped by 9 bases and J by 1 base; unmatched bases: 6. The CDR3 sequence is 13 residues long. DNA for the CDR3: TGTGCCAGTAGGGACAGCGTATCCTACGAGCAGTACTTC. Protein product: CASRDSVSYEQYF.

The chain uses TRBV20-1 and TRBJ2-3; 13 bases map to TRBD2. The junction had 8 bases not matched to a gene; V was cut back by 3 bases and J by 2 bases. The CDR3 loop spans 17 amino acids. CDR1 and CDR2 from the germline V gene are DFQATT and SNEGSKA (reference sequence). CDR3 protein: CSARALGTSGDTDTQYF. In DNA form, the CDR3 reads TGCAGTGCTAGGGCCTTAGGGACTAGCGGGGACACAGATACGCAGTATTTT.

This chain links TRBV27 with TRBJ2-7; 10 bases agree with TRBD1. The V gene's germline CDR1 is MNHEY and CDR2 SMNVEV (reference sequence). V lost 5 bases, J lost 5 bases, and 9 bases stayed unmatched. This CDR3 is 15 amino acids long. The CDR3 DNA sequence: TGTGCCAGCAGTCCGAGGGACAGGGGACGTGACGAGCAGTACTTC. It yields the protein CASSPRDRGRDEQYF.

V and J are TRBV20-1 and TRBJ2-3; D is undetermined. Deletions cut 5 bases from V and 0 bases from J, with 3 bases between. Germline V gene data show CDR1 as DFQATT and CDR2 as SNEGSKA (reference sequence). The length of the CDR3 is 11 residues. The CDR3 nucleotides are TGCAGTGCTCGAAGCACAGATACGCAGTATTTT. Encoded protein: CSARSTDTQYF.

The chain is built from TRBV11-1 and TRBJ2-4; TRBD1 agrees at 9 bases. V lost 5 bases and J lost 3; bases outside the gene matches: 8. In germline, CDR1 is SGHAT, CDR2 FQDESV (reference sequence). This CDR3 has 16 amino acids. The CDR3 DNA reads TGTGCCAGCAGCCTGGTGACAGGGGGTGTCAAAAACATTCAGTACTTC. Its translation is CASSLVTGGVKNIQYF. Combining the CDR3 with reference TRBV11-1 and TRBJ2-4 gives the whole variable domain EAEVAQSPRYKITEKSQAVAFWCDPISGHATLYWYRQILGQGPELLVQFQDESVVDDSQLPKDRFSAERLKGVDSTLKIQPAELGDSAMYLCASSLVTGGVKNIQYFGAGTRLSVL.

The chain is built from TRBV27 and TRBJ1-1; D remains ambiguous. Germline V gene sequence: CDR1 MNHEY, CDR2 SMNVEV (reference sequence). Between the trimmed V and J ends, which lost 6 bases and 7 bases, there was a span of 9 bases. This CDR3 has 11 residues. CDR3 DNA: TGTGCCAGCAGAAAGGACGGTGAAGCTTTCTTT. This codes for CASRKDGEAFF.

The chain joins TRBV20-1 to TRBJ2-1, with no clear D. The CDR3 has 15 residues. Trimming stripped 3 bases from V and 7 bases from J, with 19 bases between. Germline assignment: CDR1 DFQATT and CDR2 SNEGSKA (reference sequence). CDR3: CSASQLDLSLNEQFF. DNA of the CDR3: TGCAGTGCTAGCCAGCTGGACCTCTCCTTAAATGAGCAGTTCTTC.

The J gene is TRBJ2-7, the V gene TRBV7-2; 9 bases map to TRBD2. Germline V gives CDR1 SGHTA, CDR2 FQGNSA. Trimming at V came to 3 bases and at J to 7 bases, leaving 10 bases not matched to a gene. The CDR3 has 15 amino acids. The DNA for the CDR3 is TGTGCCAGCAGCTTGGATAGCGGGAGAACGAGGGAGCAGTACTTC. Protein product: CASSLDSGRTREQYF.